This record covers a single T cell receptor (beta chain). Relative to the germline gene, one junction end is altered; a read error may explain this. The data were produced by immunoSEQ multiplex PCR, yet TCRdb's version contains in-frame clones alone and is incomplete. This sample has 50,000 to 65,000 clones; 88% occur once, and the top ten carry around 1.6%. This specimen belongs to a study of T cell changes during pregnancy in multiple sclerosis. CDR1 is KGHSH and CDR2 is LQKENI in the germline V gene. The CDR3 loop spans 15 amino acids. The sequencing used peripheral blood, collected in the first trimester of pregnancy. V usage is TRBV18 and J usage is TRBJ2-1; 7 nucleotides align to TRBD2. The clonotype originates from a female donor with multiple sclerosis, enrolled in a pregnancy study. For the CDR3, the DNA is TGTGCCAGCTCACCCCAGCGGGGCTCCAACAATGAGCAGTTCTTC. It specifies CASSPQRGSNNEQFF.